The 5 T cell receptor beta chains in this list originate from one sample, sequenced in a study of blood T cell repertoires in COVID-19. Generated by immunoSEQ multiplex PCR, the TCRdb table keeps only in-frame clones and is missing some. The sample includes roughly 95,000 clones, 75% to 95% seen only once; the top ten take roughly 3.9%. Sequencing was performed on peripheral blood. The receptors were gathered from a woman aged 45-65 years in a cohort sampled during active COVID-19.

The chain employs TRBV11-1 and TRBJ2-7, with 7 bases lining up with TRBD2. The V segment lost 3 bases and the J segment 7 bases; nucleotides outside the gene matches: 12. Looked up from germline, CDR1 is SGHAT and CDR2 is FQDESV (reference sequence). The length of the CDR3 is 15 residues. The CDR3 reads CASSFKTSKGIEQYF. CDR3 sequence (DNA): TGTGCCAGCAGCTTCAAGACTAGCAAGGGGATTGAGCAGTACTTC.

The rearrangement uses TRBV7-9 and TRBJ1-2; D unclear. V was clipped by 1 base and J by 4 bases, with 10 bases between them. The germline gives CDR1 SEHNR, CDR2 FQNEAQ (reference sequence). The CDR3 totals 14 residues. The CDR3 bases are TGTGCCAGCAGCTTAGAGGCGGTCCTCTATGGCTACACCTTC. This sequence encodes CASSLEAVLYGYTF.

The rearrangement joins TRBV11-3 to TRBJ2-3, with 7 bases aligning to TRBD1. Germline V gene sequence: CDR1 SGHNT, CDR2 YENEEA. The CDR3 is 13 amino acids. J gave up 4 bases and V 7 bases, and 5 bases lay outside the gene matches. In DNA form, the CDR3 reads TGTGCCAGCACGGACAGGAGAGCAGATACGCAGTATTTT. Encoded protein: CASTDRRADTQYF.

This chain connects TRBV4-1 to TRBJ2-1; TRBD1 matches at 7 bases. This CDR3 region has 13 residues. J gave up 5 bases and V 4 bases, and 2 bases lay outside the gene matches. Germline V lookup: CDR1 MGHRA, CDR2 YSYEKL. CDR3 sequence (DNA): TGCGCCAGCAGCCCGGGACAGAACAATGAGCAGTTCTTC. Its protein product is CASSPGQNNEQFF.

Notes on this clone: One end of the junction is discordant with germline, which a read error may explain. The chain is built from TRBV11-2 and TRBJ2-7, with D possibly TRBD2 on 6 matching bases. This CDR3 is 18 amino acids long. CDR1 is SGHAT, CDR2 FQNNGV, per germline. CDR3 nucleotide sequence: TGTGCCAGCACCTTAAGGGGAGGCGGGCAGGCATTCTCCTACGAGCAGTACTTC. Protein sequence: CASTLRGGGQAFSYEQYF.